Below, 24 T cell receptor beta chains from the same sample are listed, as sequenced in a study of monozygotic twins with inflammatory bowel disease. TCRdb re-called the 5' RACE reads and catalogs CDR3 proteins one per entry, DNA excluded. This sample's table has 400,000 to 500,000 distinct CDR3 sequences. The sequenced material came from blood. The receptors were gathered from a human donor with ulcerative colitis or Crohn's disease, or a healthy co-twin of an affected twin (not recorded which).

The chain uses TRBV5-1 and TRBJ2-1; TCRdb names TRBD2, which stays unverified in the absence of DNA. The CDR3 runs to 12 residues. Germline CDR1 is SGHRS and CDR2 is YFSETQ. CDR3 loop: CAIQTREGEQFF.

This chain connects TRBV19 to TRBJ1-5. The CDR3 contains 18 residues. Germline V lookup: CDR1 LNHDA, CDR2 SQIVND (reference sequence). The CDR3 spells CASSITRQESYSNQPQHF.

The genes are TRBV6-5 and TRBJ1-1; the D call from TCRdb, TRBD1, cannot be confirmed without DNA. The CDR3 has 14 residues. Germline V gene sequence: CDR1 MNHEY, CDR2 SVGAGI. Here the CDR3 reads CATTSRQGSTEAFF.

This sequence joins TRBV10-3 and TRBJ2-1; no DNA is available, so the TRBD2 call from TCRdb remains unchecked. From germline, CDR1 is ENHRY and CDR2 SYGVKD. The CDR3 has 13 residues. CDR3 protein: CAIKSGTHNEQFF.

This chain links TRBV5-4 with TRBJ1-2. The CDR3 spans 15 residues. The germline gives CDR1 SGHNT, CDR2 YYREEE (reference sequence). CDR3 loop: CASSLGGTGVYGYTF.

V usage is TRBV7-6 and J usage is TRBJ2-5; the TCRdb call, TRBD1, lacks DNA for checking. Germline CDR1 SGHVS, CDR2 FNYEAQ. The CDR3 is 14 residues long. The CDR3 is CASSTTGGRETQYF.

The V gene is TRBV3-1, the J gene TRBJ2-3; lacking DNA, the TRBD2 call made by TCRdb goes unchecked. The germline gives CDR1 LGHDT, CDR2 YNNKEL (reference sequence). The CDR3 runs to 19 residues. CDR3 protein: CASSQLGLSGDPSTDTQYF.

The chain recombines TRBV28 with TRBJ1-5; the TRBD1 assignment by TCRdb is unverifiable without DNA. This CDR3 comprises 16 residues. Germline lookup yields CDR1 MDHEN and CDR2 SYDVKM. This CDR3 is CASSPLWTGGNQPQHF.

The chain combines TRBV6-5 with TRBJ1-1; TCRdb returns TRBD1, unconfirmable since there is no DNA. CDR1 is MNHEY and CDR2 is SVGAGI in the germline V gene. The CDR3 has 17 amino acids. The CDR3 reads CASSSHPAGESHTEAFF.

The rearrangement uses TRBV30 and TRBJ1-1. The CDR3 runs 14 residues. Per germline, CDR1 GTSNPN and CDR2 SVGIG (reference sequence). The CDR3 region is CAWSVGGPRTEAFF.

The rearrangement joins TRBV7-9 to TRBJ1-5; checking the TCRdb D call of TRBD1 is not possible without DNA. The CDR3 sequence is 15 residues long. CDR1 SEHNR and CDR2 FQNEAQ come from the germline V gene (reference sequence). The CDR3 sequence: CASNRTVPCNQPQHF.

The chain joins TRBV28 to TRBJ2-3. Germline V gene sequence: CDR1 MDHEN, CDR2 SYDVKM. CDR3 length equals 15 residues. This CDR3 reads CASSFLGASTDTQYF.

The chain couples TRBV7-2 to TRBJ2-7. The CDR3 contains 12 residues. Germline V gene lookup returns CDR1 SGHTA and CDR2 FQGNSA. The CDR3 sequence: CASSLESYEQYF.

The chain uses TRBV28 and TRBJ1-2; the TCRdb call, TRBD1, lacks DNA for checking. From germline, CDR1 is MDHEN and CDR2 SYDVKM. This CDR3 spans 15 amino acids. The CDR3 region is CASSSSSSGAYGYTF.

The chain links TRBV12-3 or TRBV12-4 to TRBJ2-1; TCRdb's D call of TRBD2 is untestable without DNA. The CDR3 covers 14 residues. CDR3 sequence reads: CASSSRLEGAEQFF.

This sequence joins TRBV29-1 and TRBJ2-7; checking the TCRdb D call of TRBD1 is not possible without DNA. The CDR3 runs to 15 residues. Germline values: CDR1 SQVTM, CDR2 ANQGSEA. The CDR3 protein is CSVAGALDEPYEQYF.

The chain combines TRBV5-1 with TRBJ2-6. This CDR3 has 16 residues. The germline V gene encodes CDR1 SGHRS and CDR2 YFSETQ. The CDR3 sequence: CASRSKTDSGANVLTF.

V and J are TRBV5-6 and TRBJ2-5; the D call of TRBD1 rests on TCRdb alone, since no DNA is present to check it. This CDR3 has 15 amino acids. CDR1 and CDR2 (germline): SGHDT, YYEEEE. This CDR3 reads CASSLVSGEGETQYF.

This sequence joins TRBV14 and TRBJ2-7; TCRdb selects TRBD2, and the lack of DNA leaves this call unchecked. CDR1 and CDR2 from the germline V gene are SGHDN and FVKESK. This CDR3 has 16 residues. The CDR3 spells CASSQENRDYIFEQYF.

This rearrangement joins TRBV11-3 to TRBJ2-2; TCRdb lists TRBD2, though no DNA is available to test this call. The CDR3 has 20 amino acids. Germline V gene data show CDR1 as SGHNT and CDR2 as YENEEA. This chain's CDR3 is CASSSGLAGGFSGRLGELFF.

The gene calls are TRBV7-9 and TRBJ2-1; the D call of TRBD2 rests on TCRdb alone, since no DNA is present to check it. From germline, CDR1 is SEHNR and CDR2 FQNEAQ (reference sequence). CDR3 length: 15 amino acids. The CDR3 spells CASSVGLAGAEEQFF.

The chain is built from TRBV7-2 and TRBJ2-3; there is no DNA to check the TCRdb D call of TRBD2. The CDR3 consists of 13 residues. From germline, CDR1 is SGHTA and CDR2 FQGNSA. The CDR3 loop reads CASSLPFADTQYF.

The genes are TRBV11-2 and TRBJ2-7; TCRdb outputs TRBD1, but without DNA this stays unchecked. CDR3 length: 14 residues. Germline loops: CDR1 SGHAT, CDR2 FQNNGV. The CDR3 here is CASSPRKILYEQYF.

The J gene is TRBJ2-7, the V gene TRBV12-3 or TRBV12-4. This CDR3 is built from 14 residues. CDR3 region: CASSLGTATYEQYF.